The rows below give T cell receptor beta chains drawn from one sample of a study of T cell repertoires in cytomegalovirus infection. These receptors' targets are unknown. TCRdb redid the calling of the reads with MiXCR, one entry per CDR3 protein. The sample includes about 180,000 distinct CDR3 sequences, roughly a fifth of them seen just once. The sample was CD8+ T cells from cultured PBMCs, taken from culture after CMV antigen stimulation. The origin of the receptors is a human donor in good health (CMV status not recorded). Some clones in this sample may be carry-over from other donors' samples. CDR3s include the opening cysteine and the closing phenylalanine or tryptophan. The order of the fields is D gene, J gene, V gene, clone size, CDR3 DNA, CDR3 protein. A D gene is named only where the DNA matches it firmly. For some rows the clone size is stated as once, few or many, or as a class when expanded; others skip it.

TRBD1 | TRBJ2-5 | TRBV24-1 | . | TGTGCCACCAGTGATTGGGGGGACAGGGGAGAGACCCAGTACTTC | CATSDWGDRGETQYF
. | TRBJ1-2 | TRBV4-1 | few | TGCGCCAGCAGCCAAGCCTTATCCGGGTCCTACTATGGCTACACCTTC | CASSQALSGSYYGYTF
TRBD1 | TRBJ2-5 | TRBV7-9 | few | TGTGCTAGCAGGGGGACAGGGATCCAAGAGACCCAGTACTTC | CASRGTGIQETQYF
. | TRBJ2-7 | TRBV7-6 | . | TGTGCCAGCAGCCCCCGCGCGGGGAACTTCTACGAGCAGTACTTC | CASSPRAGNFYEQYF
. | TRBJ1-1 | TRBV5-6 | . | TGTGCCAGCAGCTTGTCGGGAAGGGTGGATGCGGCTTTCTTT | CASSLSGRVDAAFF
TRBD2 | TRBJ2-1 | TRBV4-1 | few | TGCGCCAGCAGCCAAGGTGGGGGGACTAGCGGGGCTGGCTCCTACAATGAGCAGTTCTTC | CASSQGGGTSGAGSYNEQFF
TRBD1 | TRBJ1-1 | TRBV7-9 | . | TGTGCCAGCAGCTATATGGGACAGGGGAAAACTGAAGCTTTCTTT | CASSYMGQGKTEAFF
. | TRBJ2-7 | TRBV4-1 | few | TGCGCCAGCAGCCAAGGGACAGCGTCCTACGAGCAGTACTTC | CASSQGTASYEQYF
. | TRBJ2-2 | TRBV27 | . | TGTGCCAGCAGTTTATCTGTCGCCGGGGAGCTGTTTTTT | CASSLSVAGELFF
. | TRBJ1-4 | TRBV20-1 | . | TGCACCCTTTTTAAGGGGGGTAAACTGTTTTTT | CTLFKGGKLFF
. | TRBJ2-7 | TRBV7-2 | . | TGTGCCAGCAGCTTCGGGCTAGATCGTACCTACGAGCAGTACTTC | CASSFGLDRTYEQYF
. | TRBJ2-7 | TRBV20-1 | many | TGCAGTGCTAGCCACCCTAGCTCCTACGAGCAGTACTTC | CSASHPSSYEQYF
. | TRBJ2-1 | TRBV6-1 | few | TGTGCCAGCAGTGGCCCCTTAGGACACAACTATGGGCAGTTCTTC | CASSGPLGHNYGQFF
. | TRBJ1-3 | TRBV7-8 | . | TGTGCCAGCAGCTTAGAAAGTGAAGGCGTTGGAAACACCATATATTTT | CASSLESEGVGNTIYF
. | TRBJ2-1 | TRBV19 | . | TGTGCCAGTAGCCGAAGGGCAGGGTCCAATGAGCAGTTCTTC | CASSRRAGSNEQFF
. | TRBJ1-2 | TRBV7-2 | . | TGTGCCAGCAGCCCAACCGCGTTACGGGAAACTAACTATGGCTACACCTTC | CASSPTALRETNYGYTF
. | TRBJ2-1 | TRBV7-2 | . | TGTGCCAGCAGCTTACCTAGCGTCAATGAGCAGTTCTTC | CASSLPSVNEQFF
TRBD1 | TRBJ1-2 | TRBV11-2 | . | TGTGCCAGCAGCTTAGGGACAGGGCATGTTGGGTATGGCTACACCTTC | CASSLGTGHVGYGYTF
. | TRBJ1-1 | TRBV6-2/TRBV6-3 | . | TGTGCCAGCAGTCCCTTCGGTCGAGAAGCTTTCTTT | CASSPFGREAFF
. | TRBJ1-6 | TRBV6-6 | few | TGTGCCAGCAGTTATGTTCAGGGCAGGAATTCACCCCTCCACTTT | CASSYVQGRNSPLHF
. | TRBJ2-3 | TRBV6-5 | few | TGTGCCAGCAGTTACTCAGGTCTGGGGGCAGATACGCAGTATTTT | CASSYSGLGADTQYF
TRBD2 | TRBJ2-5 | TRBV4-1 | few | TGCGCCAGCAGCCAAGACCTAGCGGGGGCCCAAGAGACCCAGTACTTC | CASSQDLAGAQETQYF
. | TRBJ1-2 | TRBV7-9 | . | TGTGCCAGCAGCCCGACAGAGAGAAAGTTCGGCTACACCTTC | CASSPTERKFGYTF
TRBD1 | TRBJ1-1 | TRBV27 | . | TGTGCCACCCAAACAGGGGCCAACACTGAAGCTTTCTTT | CATQTGANTEAFF
. | TRBJ2-1 | TRBV20-1 | . | TGCAGTGCTCCCGCCGTGGGCTCCTACAATGAGCAGTTCTTC | CSAPAVGSYNEQFF
TRBD1 | TRBJ2-3 | TRBV5-4 | many | TGTGCCAGCAGCTTCTCAGGGGGAACTACAGATACGCAGTATTTT | CASSFSGGTTDTQYF
. | TRBJ1-1 | TRBV12-3/TRBV12-4 | few | TGTGCCAGCAGCACCCCAAAAGGGGGGCGTACAACTGAAGCTTTCTTT | CASSTPKGGRTTEAFF
. | TRBJ1-5 | TRBV6-2/TRBV6-3 | . | TGTGCCAGCAGTTACTCGAACAGGGGCAATCAGCCCCAGCATTTT | CASSYSNRGNQPQHF
. | TRBJ1-4 | TRBV12-3/TRBV12-4 | . | TGTGCCAGCAGTCCGGGTATACGAGTTGAAAAACTGTTTTTT | CASSPGIRVEKLFF
TRBD2 | TRBJ2-3 | TRBV24-1 | few | TGTGCCACCAGTGATCCGAAGGACACTAGCGGGGGGAACACAGATACGCAGTATTTT | CATSDPKDTSGGNTDTQYF
. | TRBJ1-5 | TRBV20-1 | . | TGCAGTGTGATAGGGCGGGAGAGCAATCAGCCCCAGCATTTT | CSVIGRESNQPQHF
. | TRBJ2-3 | TRBV20-1 | . | TGCAGTGCTCCTCGCAAGGGTAGTGCAGATACGCAGTATTTT | CSAPRKGSADTQYF
. | TRBJ1-3 | TRBV6-5 | few | TGTGCCAGCAGTGCGGCGACAGGTGGCTCTGGAAACACCATATATTTT | CASSAATGGSGNTIYF
TRBD1 | TRBJ2-7 | TRBV12-5 | few | TGTGCTAGTGGTCTAGGACAGGGGGCCTCCTACGAGCAGTACTTC | CASGLGQGASYEQYF
. | TRBJ1-2 | TRBV7-6 | . | TGTGCCAGCAGCTTAGCAGGGTTTTATGGCTACACCTTC | CASSLAGFYGYTF
TRBD1 | TRBJ1-5 | TRBV7-8 | . | TGTGCCAGCAGGCGGGACAGGGGTAATCAGCCCCAGCATTTT | CASRRDRGNQPQHF
TRBD1 | TRBJ2-7 | TRBV4-3 | . | TGCGCCAGCAGCCGGGACAGGGGGGAGAGCTCCTACGAGCAGTACTTC | CASSRDRGESSYEQYF
. | TRBJ1-2 | TRBV6-1 | . | TGTGCCAGCAGATCAGCGGGGGGCCCTAACTATGGCTACACCTTC | CASRSAGGPNYGYTF
. | TRBJ2-3 | TRBV6-1 | few | TGTGCCAGCAGTGGATCAGCGGAGACTAGCACAGATACGCAGTATTTT | CASSGSAETSTDTQYF
. | TRBJ1-3 | TRBV28 | few | TGTGCCAGCAGTTGGAGTGGGGGAGGGTACCTACCTGGAAACACCATATATTTT | CASSWSGGGYLPGNTIYF
TRBD1 | TRBJ1-3 | TRBV19 | . | TGTGCCAGTATCGGGACAGGGGCTTTTGGTAACACCATATATTTT | CASIGTGAFGNTIYF
. | TRBJ2-7 | TRBV10-3 | . | TGTGCGGGAGGGACAGACCTCTCCTACGAGCAGTACTTC | CAGGTDLSYEQYF
TRBD1 | TRBJ1-1 | TRBV6-6 | many | TGTGCCAGCAGTTCCACAGGGGCTCGTGAGGACACTGAAGCTTTCTTT | CASSSTGAREDTEAFF
TRBD1 | TRBJ1-2 | TRBV7-2 | . | TGTGCCAGCAGCTTAATTGTGACAGGGTACGAGAATGGCTACACCTTC | CASSLIVTGYENGYTF
. | TRBJ1-5 | TRBV27 | . | TGTGCCAGCAGTTTAAGGGGACACTCCAATCAGCCCCAGCATTTT | CASSLRGHSNQPQHF
. | TRBJ1-1 | TRBV19 | . | TGTGCCAGTAGTATAGTTTCGGGGGGCGACACTGAAGCTTTCTTT | CASSIVSGGDTEAFF
TRBD1 | TRBJ1-2 | TRBV7-9 | few | TGTGCCAGCAGCTTAGATATAGGGACAGCTTATGGCTACACCTTC | CASSLDIGTAYGYTF
. | TRBJ1-2 | TRBV4-1 | . | TGCGCCAGCAGCGAAACGTCCGACTCGAGCTATGGCTACACCTTC | CASSETSDSSYGYTF
TRBD2 | TRBJ2-5 | TRBV6-1 | . | TGTGCCAGCAGTGATGGAATGGTCGCGGGGGACCCACAAGAGACCCAGTACTTC | CASSDGMVAGDPQETQYF
TRBD1 | TRBJ2-5 | TRBV9 | . | TGTGCCAGCAGCGGGGGACAGGTCCAAGAGACCCAGTACTTC | CASSGGQVQETQYF
TRBD1 | TRBJ1-1 | TRBV12-3/TRBV12-4 | . | TGTGCCAGCACCGGGACAGGGGCCAACACTGAAGCTTTCTTT | CASTGTGANTEAFF